A selection of T cell receptor beta chains follows, all from one sample in a study of blood T cell repertoires in COVID-19. TCRdb's copy holds only in-frame clones and misses some; the assay was immunoSEQ multiplex PCR. The data contain under 300,000 clones, approximately 86% of them singletons. The sample was PBMCs or T cells enriched from blood (not recorded which). These receptor sequences come from a woman in her 30s with acute COVID-19. Both conserved end residues are trimmed from each CDR3. The D gene is left open where the match is weak.

CDR3aa: ASSKTGRPLH; j_gene: TRBJ1-6; d_gene: TRBD1; v_gene: TRBV2
CDR3aa: ASGLGFGQGSADTQY; j_gene: TRBJ2-3; d_gene: TRBD1; v_gene: TRBV12-5
CDR3aa: ASSQGGGANTGELF; j_gene: TRBJ2-2; d_gene: TRBD2; v_gene: TRBV4-3
CDR3aa: ASSQESRGPYEQY; j_gene: TRBJ2-7; d_gene: TRBD1; v_gene: TRBV4-3
CDR3aa: ASSFSSHPNTEAF; j_gene: TRBJ1-1; d_gene: NA; v_gene: TRBV5-1
CDR3aa: ASSPQLAGGYNEQF; j_gene: TRBJ2-1; d_gene: TRBD2; v_gene: TRBV4-2
CDR3aa: ASSPRDRTYNEQF; j_gene: TRBJ2-1; d_gene: TRBD1; v_gene: TRBV5-5
CDR3aa: ASSPPQNRQETQY; j_gene: TRBJ2-5; d_gene: NA; v_gene: TRBV18
CDR3aa: ASSDFPGGATEAF; j_gene: TRBJ1-1; d_gene: NA; v_gene: TRBV6-4
CDR3aa: ASSEQGTGEETQY; j_gene: TRBJ2-5; d_gene: TRBD1; v_gene: TRBV5-1
CDR3aa: ASSVDIQDPPYNEQF; j_gene: TRBJ2-1; d_gene: NA; v_gene: TRBV9
CDR3aa: ASRWTGGYGYT; j_gene: TRBJ1-2; d_gene: TRBD1; v_gene: TRBV28
CDR3aa: ASKGLSGRYFGELF; j_gene: TRBJ2-2; d_gene: TRBD2; v_gene: TRBV28
CDR3aa: ASSLASSYNEQF; j_gene: TRBJ2-1; d_gene: NA; v_gene: TRBV7-3
CDR3aa: ASSPSGGADTQY; j_gene: TRBJ2-3; d_gene: TRBD2; v_gene: TRBV6-4
CDR3aa: SVEWGVINEQF; j_gene: TRBJ2-1; d_gene: NA; v_gene: TRBV29-1
CDR3aa: AWTGDSAGANVLT; j_gene: TRBJ2-6; d_gene: NA; v_gene: TRBV30
CDR3aa: ASSLGGRGDGEEQY; j_gene: TRBJ2-7; d_gene: NA; v_gene: TRBV7-9
CDR3aa: ASGFSQISNQPQH; j_gene: TRBJ1-5; d_gene: NA; v_gene: TRBV12-5
CDR3aa: ASSQGQGVGQPQH; j_gene: TRBJ1-5; d_gene: TRBD1; v_gene: TRBV3-1/TRBV3-2
CDR3aa: ASSKDSNRSLYGYT; j_gene: TRBJ1-2; d_gene: NA; v_gene: TRBV7-7
CDR3aa: ASQPKGTGGEKLF; j_gene: TRBJ1-4; d_gene: TRBD1; v_gene: TRBV3-1/TRBV3-2
CDR3aa: AISPNLQETQY; j_gene: TRBJ2-5; d_gene: NA; v_gene: TRBV10-3
CDR3aa: ASSEPRAASLH; j_gene: TRBJ1-6; d_gene: NA; v_gene: TRBV2
CDR3aa: ASSLSGGTNYGYT; j_gene: TRBJ1-2; d_gene: NA; v_gene: TRBV5-4
CDR3aa: ASSLGRGNYNEQF; j_gene: TRBJ2-1; d_gene: NA; v_gene: TRBV7-9
CDR3aa: ASSLRDPTDTQY; j_gene: TRBJ2-3; d_gene: NA; v_gene: TRBV7-9
CDR3aa: ASSFGLAGTGELF; j_gene: TRBJ2-2; d_gene: TRBD2; v_gene: TRBV27
CDR3aa: SDISGGFYNEQF; j_gene: TRBJ2-1; d_gene: NA; v_gene: TRBV29-1
CDR3aa: ASSFPPGQGVDEQF; j_gene: TRBJ2-1; d_gene: TRBD1; v_gene: TRBV27
CDR3aa: AWTLGLSNTEAF; j_gene: TRBJ1-1; d_gene: NA; v_gene: TRBV30
CDR3aa: ASSVAREISGNTIY; j_gene: TRBJ1-3; d_gene: NA; v_gene: TRBV9
CDR3aa: ASSWSRSSGIEQY; j_gene: TRBJ2-7; d_gene: NA; v_gene: TRBV5-4
CDR3aa: ASSLAGLTGELF; j_gene: TRBJ2-2; d_gene: NA; v_gene: TRBV7-8
CDR3aa: ASSFSEVGSDTQY; j_gene: TRBJ2-3; d_gene: NA; v_gene: TRBV5-4
CDR3aa: ASSLGQNQPQH; j_gene: TRBJ1-5; d_gene: NA; v_gene: TRBV11-2
CDR3aa: ASSFQGAWGKNIQY; j_gene: TRBJ2-4; d_gene: TRBD1; v_gene: TRBV6-5
CDR3aa: ASSPGGTAHPLIEQY; j_gene: TRBJ2-7; d_gene: TRBD2; v_gene: TRBV5-1
CDR3aa: ASSKALFEENTEAF; j_gene: TRBJ1-1; d_gene: NA; v_gene: TRBV21-1
CDR3aa: ATSQTGTVNQPQH; j_gene: TRBJ1-5; d_gene: TRBD1; v_gene: TRBV24-1
CDR3aa: ASRRKGTGNQPQH; j_gene: TRBJ1-5; d_gene: TRBD1; v_gene: TRBV6-5
CDR3aa: ASSLAGLATDTQY; j_gene: TRBJ2-3; d_gene: TRBD2; v_gene: TRBV5-1
CDR3aa: ASHPGQAGGPQH; j_gene: TRBJ1-5; d_gene: TRBD1; v_gene: TRBV28
CDR3aa: AISESKGRAYEQY; j_gene: TRBJ2-7; d_gene: NA; v_gene: TRBV10-3
CDR3aa: SGGQEKSDYGYT; j_gene: TRBJ1-2; d_gene: TRBD1; v_gene: TRBV29-1
CDR3aa: ASSLVSRGSTEAF; j_gene: TRBJ1-1; d_gene: NA; v_gene: TRBV11-2
CDR3aa: ATGQDGNTIY; j_gene: TRBJ1-3; d_gene: TRBD1; v_gene: TRBV10-3
CDR3aa: TSSQEDDLAGSGETQY; j_gene: TRBJ2-5; d_gene: NA; v_gene: TRBV1
CDR3aa: ASSSEPTRTDTQY; j_gene: TRBJ2-3; d_gene: NA; v_gene: TRBV5-1
CDR3aa: ATRQGGNTEAF; j_gene: TRBJ1-1; d_gene: NA; v_gene: TRBV24-1
CDR3aa: ASRPSGNTDTQY; j_gene: TRBJ2-3; d_gene: TRBD2; v_gene: TRBV9
CDR3aa: ASSKRDRDRGNEQY; j_gene: TRBJ2-7; d_gene: NA; v_gene: TRBV21-1
CDR3aa: ASSLTATDTDTQY; j_gene: TRBJ2-3; d_gene: NA; v_gene: TRBV7-2
CDR3aa: AWKGQGFGEAF; j_gene: TRBJ1-1; d_gene: TRBD1; v_gene: TRBV30
CDR3aa: ASSVLGGETDTQY; j_gene: TRBJ2-3; d_gene: TRBD1; v_gene: TRBV19
CDR3aa: ASSIGHPGELF; j_gene: TRBJ2-2; d_gene: NA; v_gene: TRBV19
CDR3aa: ASSPGGVRGEQF; j_gene: TRBJ2-1; d_gene: NA; v_gene: TRBV27